This TCR beta chain was recovered during a study of vaccination and CD4 T cells after COVID-19. Overall study: Median time from COVID diagnosis to post-COVID sampling was over 80 days (35 to 161). The peptides that stimulated the cells were overlapping spike peptides from SARS-CoV-2, HCoV-NL63, HCoV-OC43 and HCoV-229E.

CDR3 length: 11 residues. V was trimmed by 6 bases and J by 5 bases, leaving 7 bases between them. Germline V CDR1 and CDR2: SNHLY, FYNNEI. An Oncomine TCR Beta short-read assay was used to sequence the DNA from cultured CD4+ T cells. TCRdb re-analysed the PCR reads in MiXCR, keeping a single row per CDR3 protein. The data show fewer than 20,000 distinct CDR3 sequences, about three fifths seen once. In its sample, this clonotype was seen a few times. Antigen: not known. The treatment denotes: approximately nine-day PBMC culture with coronavirus spike peptide pools or control peptides (ViraFEST assay). March to December 2020 was the span of positive PCR dates, which predated US Alpha, Beta and Delta variants.

The sequencing sample was made of CD4+ T cells from blood, cultured in vitro. The sequence was collected from a human donor who had recovered from COVID-19. The chain uses TRBV2 and TRBJ1-2; no definite D call. The CDR3 here is CASRLSYGYTF. CDR3 bases: TGTGCCAGCAGACTGTCTTATGGCTACACCTTC. The whole variable domain, remainder taken from reference TRBV2 and TRBJ1-2, is EPEVTQTPSHQVTQMGQEVILRCVPISNHLYFYWYRQILGQKVEFLVSFYNNEISEKSEIFDDQFSVERPDGSNFTLKIRSTKLEDSAMYFCASRLSYGYTFGSGTRLTVV.